The 23 T cell receptor beta chains below all came from one sample that was sequenced in a study of CD8 T cells in Susac syndrome. Reverse transcription of about 0.5 to 1 ug RNA was carried out with random hexamers. A single record per CDR3 protein comes from TCRdb applying MiXCR to the immunoSEQ multiplex PCR reads. The sample has approximately 180,000 distinct CDR3 sequences; 90% to 97% are singletons. Material for sequencing was CD4+ T cells from PBMCs. These receptors were obtained from a human donor with multiple sclerosis.

As regards this clonotype: Germline is not matched at one junction end, which may reflect a read error. This chain connects TRBV30 to TRBJ1-2; D remains ambiguous. Germline loops: CDR1 GTSNPN, CDR2 SVGIG (reference sequence). This CDR3 comprises 12 residues. The CDR3 spells CAWTHTIYGYIF. As DNA, the CDR3 is TGTGCCTGGACCCACACTATCTATGGCTACATCTTC. Full variable domain (remainder filled in from reference TRBV30 and TRBJ1-2): SQTIHQWPATLVQPVGSPLSLECTVEGTSNPNLYWYRQAAGRGLQLLFYSVGIGQISSEVPQNLSASRPQDRQFILSSKKLLLSDSGFYLCAWTHTIYGYIFGSGTRLTVV.

The chain couples TRBV30 to TRBJ1-4; D may be TRBD1 (5 bases). The CDR3 length is 14 residues. Trimming shortened V by 0 bases and J by 8 bases, and 13 bases separated the two germline ends. Germline lookup yields CDR1 GTSNPN and CDR2 SVGIG (reference sequence). The CDR3 DNA reads TGTGCCTGGAGTGTAAAAGGGGTGGGGGAAAAACTGTTTTTT. Residues: CAWSVKGVGEKLFF.

J is TRBJ2-1 and V is TRBV3-1, with 7 bases identical to TRBD1. The CDR3 is 15 amino acids. J gave up 3 bases and V 3 bases, and 5 bases lay outside the gene matches. Germline V lookup: CDR1 LGHDT, CDR2 YNNKEL (reference sequence). The CDR3 reads CASSQPGQHYNEQFF. The CDR3 region has the DNA TGTGCCAGCAGCCAGCCGGGACAGCACTACAATGAGCAGTTCTTC.

The chain combines TRBV20-1 with TRBJ2-5; D is possibly TRBD2 (5 bases). The CDR3 has 13 residues. Germline assignment: CDR1 DFQATT and CDR2 SNEGSKA (reference sequence). V lost 3 bases and J lost 4, with 12 bases in between. CDR3 amino acids: CSASELVRETQYF. DNA for the CDR3: TGCAGTGCTAGTGAACTAGTACGAGAGACCCAGTACTTC.

V gene TRBV2 combines with J gene TRBJ1-2; TRBD1 aligns across 7 bases. From germline, CDR1 is SNHLY and CDR2 FYNNEI. With 1 base clipped from V and 4 bases from J, the junction kept 3 bases outside the gene matches. The CDR3 is 14 residues long. The DNA of the CDR3 is TGTGCCAGCAGTGAAGGGCGGACAGGCTATGGCTACACCTTC. Amino acids: CASSEGRTGYGYTF.

This chain uses TRBV29-1 with TRBJ2-1, with 9 nucleotides matching TRBD1. Germline V gene lookup returns CDR1 SQVTM and CDR2 ANQGSEA. The CDR3 length is 12 residues. Losses at the gene ends were 7 bases for V and 8 bases for J; bases not matched to a gene: 6. In DNA form, the CDR3 reads TGCAGCGCCGAGGGACAGGGTTATGAGCAGTTCTTC. Translation: CSAEGQGYEQFF.

The CDR3 reads CASSNGNSYNSPLHF. For the CDR3, the DNA is TGTGCCAGTAGTAACGGAAACTCCTATAATTCACCCCTCCACTTT. The chain has TRBV19 and TRBJ1-6; D remains ambiguous. The germline CDR1 and CDR2 sequences are LNHDA and SQIVND (reference sequence). The CDR3 consists of 15 residues. V was trimmed by 4 bases and J by 0 bases, leaving 7 bases between them.

The chain is built from TRBV9 and TRBJ2-1; 8 nucleotides align to TRBD2. Per the germline V gene, CDR1 is SGDLS and CDR2 is YYNGEE. The V segment lost 0 bases and the J segment 10 bases; nucleotides outside the gene matches: 9. The CDR3 contains 15 residues. DNA of the CDR3: TGTGCCAGCAGCGTAGAAGGCGGGGGGATTGGGGAGCAGTTCTTC. Translated: CASSVEGGGIGEQFF.

This chain joins TRBV5-6 and TRBJ2-7; 8 bases line up with TRBD1. The germline gives CDR1 SGHDT, CDR2 YYEEEE. The CDR3 length is 15 residues. V shed 3 bases, J shed 4 bases, and the junction held 9 bases outside the gene matches. CDR3 residues: CASSSSGQVFYEQYF. The CDR3 coding sequence is TGTGCCAGCAGCTCCTCGGGACAGGTTTTTTACGAGCAGTACTTC.

The V call is TRBV6-2 or TRBV6-3, the J call TRBJ2-1; D uncertain. Germline assignment: CDR1 MNHEY and CDR2 SVGEGT. V lost 0 bases, J lost 6 bases, and 3 bases lay in between. The CDR3 loop spans 12 amino acids. The CDR3 bases are TGTGCCAGCAGTTACTCGAGCAATGAGCAGTTCTTC. It is translated as CASSYSSNEQFF.

This clonotype was detected once. The rearrangement links TRBV3-1 to TRBJ1-5, with a possible D match to TRBD1 (6 bases). The V and J ends lost 3 bases and 3 bases respectively, with 12 bases between them. The CDR3 contains 15 residues. Germline lookup yields CDR1 LGHDT and CDR2 YNNKEL (reference sequence). As DNA, the CDR3 is TGTGCCAGCAGCCAGACAGGTTCTAACAATCAGCCCCAGCATTTT. Its protein is CASSQTGSNNQPQHF.

The V and J genes are TRBV24-1 and TRBJ2-3; D remains unclear. CDR3 length equals 14 residues. The germline V gene encodes CDR1 KGHDR and CDR2 SFDVKD. Trimming took 3 bases from V and 7 from J, leaving 13 bases between them. CDR3 sequence: CATSDTTEVYTQYF. As DNA, the CDR3 is TGTGCCACCAGTGATACGACCGAAGTCTATACGCAGTATTTT.

The chain is built from TRBV5-1 and TRBJ2-5, with a weak D call TRBD2 (6 bases). The CDR3 is 14 residues long. V gave up 4 bases and J gave up 1 base, with 11 bases separating them. Germline CDR1 is SGHRS and CDR2 is YFSETQ. The CDR3 DNA follows: TGCGCCAGCAGCCCTGGGGGGAGCCAAGAGACCCAGTACTTC. Translating it yields CASSPGGSQETQYF.

The chain uses TRBV2 and TRBJ1-1, with 9 bases lining up with TRBD1. Germline trimming cut 8 bases from V and 5 bases from J; bases unmatched to any gene: 9. The germline CDR1 and CDR2 sequences are SNHLY and FYNNEI. This CDR3 is 14 amino acids long. The CDR3 DNA reads TGTGCCAGCTCTGCTACAGGGGGCGAGACTGAAGCTTTCTTT. Translating it yields CASSATGGETEAFF.

This chain's CDR3 is CAWSRQVWSNQPQHF. The DNA of the CDR3 is TGTGCCTGGAGTAGACAGGTTTGGAGCAATCAGCCCCAGCATTTT. The genes are TRBV30 and TRBJ1-5; possibly TRBD1 for D (6 bases). V shed 2 bases and J shed 1 base, with 12 bases lying between them. From germline, CDR1 is GTSNPN and CDR2 SVGIG (reference sequence). This CDR3 has 15 residues.

This chain links TRBV5-1 with TRBJ2-2; D remains unclear. This CDR3 has 14 residues. The ends were cut back, 5 bases at V and 1 base at J, with 9 bases in the middle. CDR1 is SGHRS and CDR2 is YFSETQ in the germline V gene. The CDR3 bases are TGCGCCAGCAGGGGCGATCGGAACACCGGGGAGCTGTTTTTT. Its protein product is CASRGDRNTGELFF.

The V and J genes are TRBV29-1 and TRBJ2-3; D may be TRBD1 (5 bases). Between the trimmed V and J ends, which lost 6 bases and 2 bases, there was a span of 9 bases. Germline V CDR1 and CDR2: SQVTM, ANQGSEA. This CDR3 is 12 amino acids long. The CDR3 sequence: CSVGLNTDTQYF. The CDR3 DNA is TGCAGCGTGGGGCTAAACACAGATACGCAGTATTTT.

The chain carries TRBV6-2 or TRBV6-3 and TRBJ1-2; D not resolved. CDR1 MNHEY and CDR2 SVGEGT come from the germline V gene. The length of the CDR3 is 14 residues. The germline V and J ends were trimmed by 2 bases and 4 bases, with 11 bases remaining between them. CDR3 sequence reads: CASSYPTAPYGYTF. The CDR3, as DNA: TGTGCCAGCAGTTACCCGACGGCTCCCTATGGCTACACCTTC.

The V call is TRBV29-1, the J call TRBJ2-3; D not resolved. Per the germline V gene, CDR1 is SQVTM and CDR2 is ANQGSEA. Trimming took off 3 bases at V and 4 bases at J, with 5 bases between the two ends. The CDR3 runs to 11 residues. CDR3 amino acids: CSVDLSDTQYF. CDR3 nucleotide sequence: TGCAGCGTTGATCTTTCAGATACGCAGTATTTT.

This clonotype was seen only once. V usage is TRBV27 and J usage is TRBJ1-1, with a possible D match to TRBD1 (5 bases). This CDR3 has 14 residues. The germline gives CDR1 MNHEY, CDR2 SMNVEV (reference sequence). Trimming took off 5 bases at V and 1 base at J, with 11 bases between the two ends. CDR3 residues: CASSRDSTNTEAFF. CDR3 DNA: TGTGCCAGCAGTCGCGACAGTACGAACACTGAAGCTTTCTTT.

In this sample, this clonotype turned up once. The genes are TRBV7-3 and TRBJ2-1; TRBD2 matches at 8 bases. The CDR3 runs 16 residues. The V gene end was trimmed by 1 base and the J gene end by 4 bases; junction bases not matched to a gene: 6. The germline CDR1 and CDR2 sequences are SGHTA and FQGTGA. CDR3 in amino acids: CASSLRGSGVYNEQFF. The CDR3 DNA is TGTGCCAGCAGCTTAAGAGGTAGCGGGGTTTACAATGAGCAGTTCTTC.

The chain is built from TRBV28 and TRBJ2-1, with 7 positions matching TRBD2. Germline V lookup: CDR1 MDHEN, CDR2 SYDVKM. The CDR3 consists of 14 residues. V shed 5 bases and J 8 bases; nucleotides not matched to a gene: 9. The CDR3 coding sequence is TGTGCCAGCAGTGGGGGGGGGAGAGTCCATGAGCAGTTCTTC. Amino acid sequence: CASSGGGRVHEQFF. Based on the CDR3 plus reference TRBV28 and TRBJ2-1, the full variable domain is DVKVTQSSRYLVKRTGEKVFLECVQDMDHENMFWYRQDPGLGLRLIYFSYDVKMKEKGDIPEGYSVSREKKERFSLILESASTNQTSMYLCASSGGGRVHEQFFGPGTRLTVL.

The rearrangement joins TRBV5-6 to TRBJ1-1, with TRBD1 as a possible D gene (5 bases). Trimming took off 2 bases at V and 1 base at J, with 15 bases between the two ends. This CDR3 is 16 amino acids long. Germline V CDR1 and CDR2: SGHDT, YYEEEE. The CDR3 coding sequence is TGTGCCAGCAGCTTCCCCCCCAGACAGACGAACACTGAAGCTTTCTTT. This sequence encodes CASSFPPRQTNTEAFF.